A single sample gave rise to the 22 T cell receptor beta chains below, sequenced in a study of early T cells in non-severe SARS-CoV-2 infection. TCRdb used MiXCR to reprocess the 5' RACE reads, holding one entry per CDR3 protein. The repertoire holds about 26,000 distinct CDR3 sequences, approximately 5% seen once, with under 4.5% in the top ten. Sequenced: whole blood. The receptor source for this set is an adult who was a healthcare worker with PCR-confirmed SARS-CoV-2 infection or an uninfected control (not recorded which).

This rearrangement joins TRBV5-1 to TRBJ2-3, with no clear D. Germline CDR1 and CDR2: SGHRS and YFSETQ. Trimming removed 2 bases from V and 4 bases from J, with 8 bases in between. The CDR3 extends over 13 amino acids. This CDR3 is CASSLEDADTQYF. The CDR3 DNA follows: TGCGCCAGCAGCTTAGAGGACGCAGATACGCAGTATTTT.

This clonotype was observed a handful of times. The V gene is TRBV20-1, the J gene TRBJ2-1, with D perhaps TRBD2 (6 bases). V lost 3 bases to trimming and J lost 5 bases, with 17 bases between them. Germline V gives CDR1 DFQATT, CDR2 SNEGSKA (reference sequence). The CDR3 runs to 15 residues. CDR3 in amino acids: CSASSSAPGDNEQFF. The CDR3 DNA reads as TGCAGTGCTAGTTCTTCTGCACCGGGGGACAATGAGCAGTTCTTC.

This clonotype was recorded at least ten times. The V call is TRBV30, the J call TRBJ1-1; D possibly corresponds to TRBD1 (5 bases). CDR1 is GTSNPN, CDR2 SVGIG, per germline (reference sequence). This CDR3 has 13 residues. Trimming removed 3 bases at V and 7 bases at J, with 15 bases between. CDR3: CAWRTDWGGEAFF. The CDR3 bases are TGTGCCTGGAGGACGGACTGGGGGGGTGAAGCTTTCTTT.

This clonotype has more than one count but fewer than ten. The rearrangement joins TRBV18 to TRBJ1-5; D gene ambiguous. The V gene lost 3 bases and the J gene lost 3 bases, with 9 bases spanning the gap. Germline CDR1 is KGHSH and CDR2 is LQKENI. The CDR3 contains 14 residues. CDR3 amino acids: CASSPGNFNQPQHF. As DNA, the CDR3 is TGTGCCAGCTCACCTGGAAATTTCAATCAGCCCCAGCATTTT.

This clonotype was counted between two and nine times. CDR3 DNA: TGCGCCAGCAGTTTCCTGAGAGCAGATACGCAGTATTTT. Its protein is CASSFLRADTQYF. V usage is TRBV10-1 and J usage is TRBJ2-3; no clear D. V lost 5 bases and J lost 4, with 10 bases in between. This CDR3 contains 13 residues. In germline, CDR1 is WNHNN, CDR2 SYGVQD (reference sequence).

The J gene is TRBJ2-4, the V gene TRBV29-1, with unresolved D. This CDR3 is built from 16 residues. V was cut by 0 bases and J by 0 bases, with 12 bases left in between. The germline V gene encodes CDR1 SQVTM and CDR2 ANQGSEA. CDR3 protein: CSVEDPGPLAKNIQYF. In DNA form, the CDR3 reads TGCAGCGTTGAAGATCCCGGGCCACTAGCCAAAAACATTCAGTACTTC.

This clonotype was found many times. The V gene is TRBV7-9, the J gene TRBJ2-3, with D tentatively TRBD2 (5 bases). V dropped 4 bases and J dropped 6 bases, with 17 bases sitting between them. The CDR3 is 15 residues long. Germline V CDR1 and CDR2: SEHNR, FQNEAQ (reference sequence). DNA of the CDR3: TGTGCCAGCAGCTCTAACGGGGTCGAGTTCGATACGCAGTATTTT. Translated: CASSSNGVEFDTQYF.

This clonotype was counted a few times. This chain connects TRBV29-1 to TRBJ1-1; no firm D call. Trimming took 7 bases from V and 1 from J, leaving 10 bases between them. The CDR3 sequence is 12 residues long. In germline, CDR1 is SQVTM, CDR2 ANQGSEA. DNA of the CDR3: TGCAGCGCTAGGGAGCAGAACACTGAAGCTTTCTTT. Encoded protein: CSAREQNTEAFF.

Here the CDR3 reads CASSYRTGSYEQYF. Here the CDR3 DNA reads TGTGCCAGCAGTTACCGGACAGGGTCCTACGAGCAGTACTTC. The chain joins TRBV6-5 to TRBJ2-7; 8 bases are a match to TRBD1. Germline CDR1 and CDR2: MNHEY and SVGAGI. The length of the CDR3 is 14 residues. V trimming: 2 bases; J trimming: 1 base; junction bases outside the gene matches: 1.

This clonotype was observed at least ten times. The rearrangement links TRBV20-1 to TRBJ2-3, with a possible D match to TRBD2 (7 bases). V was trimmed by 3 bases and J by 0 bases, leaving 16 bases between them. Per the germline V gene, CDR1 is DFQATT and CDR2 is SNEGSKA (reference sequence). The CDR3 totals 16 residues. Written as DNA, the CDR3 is TGCAGTGCTAGCGCAAGGGCGGGGGCTAGCACAGATACGCAGTATTTT. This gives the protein CSASARAGASTDTQYF.

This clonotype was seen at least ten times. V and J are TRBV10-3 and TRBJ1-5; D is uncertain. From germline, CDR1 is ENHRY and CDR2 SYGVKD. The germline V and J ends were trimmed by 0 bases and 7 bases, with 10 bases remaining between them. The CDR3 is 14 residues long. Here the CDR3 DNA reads TGTGCCATCAGTGAGTCGCGACTGACCCAGCCCCAGCATTTT. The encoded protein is CAISESRLTQPQHF.

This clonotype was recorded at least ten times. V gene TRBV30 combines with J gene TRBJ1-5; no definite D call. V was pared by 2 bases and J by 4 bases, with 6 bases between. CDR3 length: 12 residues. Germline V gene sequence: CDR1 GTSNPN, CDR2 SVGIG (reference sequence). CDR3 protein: CAWSSSNQPQHF. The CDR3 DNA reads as TGTGCCTGGAGTTCCTCAAATCAGCCCCAGCATTTT.

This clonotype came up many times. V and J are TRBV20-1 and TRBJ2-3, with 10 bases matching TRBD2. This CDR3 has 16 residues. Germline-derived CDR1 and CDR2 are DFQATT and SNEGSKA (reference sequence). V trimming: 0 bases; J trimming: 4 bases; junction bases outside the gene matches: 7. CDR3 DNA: TGCAGTGCTAGAGATCCCAGCGGGGGGGCCGCAGATACGCAGTATTTT. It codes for CSARDPSGGAADTQYF.

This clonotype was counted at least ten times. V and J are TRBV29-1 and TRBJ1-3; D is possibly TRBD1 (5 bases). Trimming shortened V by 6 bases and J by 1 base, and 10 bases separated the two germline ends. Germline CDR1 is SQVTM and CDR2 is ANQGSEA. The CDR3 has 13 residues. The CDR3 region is CSVGVSSGNTIYF. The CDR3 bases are TGCAGCGTAGGGGTTTCTTCTGGAAACACCATATATTTT.

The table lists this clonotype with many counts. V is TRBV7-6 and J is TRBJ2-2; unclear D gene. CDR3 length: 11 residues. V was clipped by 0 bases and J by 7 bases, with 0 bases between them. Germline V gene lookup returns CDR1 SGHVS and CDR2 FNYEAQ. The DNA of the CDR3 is TGTGCCAGCAGCTTAGCCGGGGAGCTGTTTTTT. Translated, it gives CASSLAGELFF.

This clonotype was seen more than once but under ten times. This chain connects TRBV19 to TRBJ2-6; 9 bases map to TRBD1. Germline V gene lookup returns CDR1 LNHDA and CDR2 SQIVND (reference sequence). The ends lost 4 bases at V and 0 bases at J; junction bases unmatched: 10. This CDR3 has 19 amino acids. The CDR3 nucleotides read TGTGCCAGTAGTAAACAGGGGGCGCCCCTCAGCTCTGGGGCCAACGTCCTGACTTTC. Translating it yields CASSKQGAPLSSGANVLTF.

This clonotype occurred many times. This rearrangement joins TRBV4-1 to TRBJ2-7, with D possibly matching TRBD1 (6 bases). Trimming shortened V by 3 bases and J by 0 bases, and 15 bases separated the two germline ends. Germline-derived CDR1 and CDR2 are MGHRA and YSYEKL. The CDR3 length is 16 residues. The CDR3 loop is CASSQGRGGSSYEQYF. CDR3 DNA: TGCGCCAGCAGCCAGGGGCGAGGGGGAAGCTCCTACGAGCAGTACTTC.

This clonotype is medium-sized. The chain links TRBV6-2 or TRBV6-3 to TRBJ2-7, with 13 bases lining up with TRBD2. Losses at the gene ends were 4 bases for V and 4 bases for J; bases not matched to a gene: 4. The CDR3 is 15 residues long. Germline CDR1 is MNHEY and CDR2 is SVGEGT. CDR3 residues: CASSSRTSGGYEQYF. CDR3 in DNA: TGTGCCAGCAGTTCCCGGACTAGCGGGGGTTACGAGCAGTACTTC.

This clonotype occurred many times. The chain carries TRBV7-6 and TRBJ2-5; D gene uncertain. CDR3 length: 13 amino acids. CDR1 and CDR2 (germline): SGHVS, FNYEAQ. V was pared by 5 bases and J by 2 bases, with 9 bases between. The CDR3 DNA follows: TGTGCCAGCAGCCCCGGGTGGCAAGAGACCCAGTACTTC. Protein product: CASSPGWQETQYF.

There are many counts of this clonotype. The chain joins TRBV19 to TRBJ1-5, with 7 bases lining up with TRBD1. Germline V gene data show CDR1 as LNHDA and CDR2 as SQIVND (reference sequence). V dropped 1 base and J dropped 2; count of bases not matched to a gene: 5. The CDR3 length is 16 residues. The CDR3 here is CASSIARTGRNQPQHF. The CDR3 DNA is TGTGCCAGTAGTATAGCCCGGACAGGCCGCAATCAGCCCCAGCATTTT.

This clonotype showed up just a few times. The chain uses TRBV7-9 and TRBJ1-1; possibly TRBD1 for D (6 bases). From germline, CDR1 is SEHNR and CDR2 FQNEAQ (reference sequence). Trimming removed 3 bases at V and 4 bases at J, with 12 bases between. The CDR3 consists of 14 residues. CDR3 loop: CASSLDRWGTEAFF. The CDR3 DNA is TGTGCCAGCAGCTTGGACAGATGGGGCACTGAAGCTTTCTTT. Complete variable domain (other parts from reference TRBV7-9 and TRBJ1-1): DTGVSQNPRHKITKRGQNVTFRCDPISEHNRLYWYRQTLGQGPEFLTYFQNEAQLEKSRLLSDRFSAERPKGSFSTLEIQRTEQGDSAMYLCASSLDRWGTEAFFGQGTRLTVV.

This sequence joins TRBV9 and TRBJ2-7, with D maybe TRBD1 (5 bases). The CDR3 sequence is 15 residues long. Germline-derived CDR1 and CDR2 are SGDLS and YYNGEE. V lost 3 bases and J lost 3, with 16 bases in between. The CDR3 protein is CASSEGQASYYEQYF. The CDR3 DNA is TGTGCCAGCAGCGAGGGGCAGGCCTCTTACTACGAGCAGTACTTC. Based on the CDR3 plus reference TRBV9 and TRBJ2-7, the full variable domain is DSGVTQTPKHLITATGQRVTLRCSPRSGDLSVYWYQQSLDQGLQFLIQYYNGEERAKGNILERFSAQQFPDLHSELNLSSLELGDSALYFCASSEGQASYYEQYFGPGTRLTVT.